The 17 T cell receptor beta chains below come from one sample, sequenced in a study of cytotoxic CD8 clonotypes in ibrutinib-treated CLL. Here immunoSEQ multiplex PCR was the method, and the copy in TCRdb shows in-frame clones only, minus some. Found here are 100,000 to 150,000 clones, 75% to 90% of them singletons; the top ten hold approximately 2%. The source material was PBMCs, sampled after 24 months of ibrutinib treatment. These receptors came from a human donor with chronic lymphocytic leukemia.

The rearrangement uses TRBV5-6 and TRBJ1-1; D is unclear. The CDR3 contains 12 residues. Germline lookup yields CDR1 SGHDT and CDR2 YYEEEE. V gave up 3 bases and J gave up 8 bases, with 11 bases separating them. The DNA of the CDR3 is TGTGCCAGCAGCTATGTTGCGGGGGAAGCTTTCTTT. This gives the protein CASSYVAGEAFF.

Concerning this clone itself: An end of the junction differs from the germline gene, which may be a read error. The rearrangement uses TRBV19 and TRBJ1-4; D not resolved. The CDR3 contains 15 residues. Germline V lookup: CDR1 LNHDA, CDR2 SQIVND (reference sequence). CDR3 amino acids: CASSATLTTNEKLFF. The CDR3 DNA follows: TGTGCCAGTAGTGCTACACTGACAACTAATGAAAAACTTTTTTTT.

The chain links TRBV14 to TRBJ1-2; 9 bases line up with TRBD1. The V segment lost 2 bases and the J segment 4 bases; nucleotides outside the gene matches: 17. The CDR3 is made up of 19 amino acids. CDR1 and CDR2 from the germline V gene are SGHDN and FVKESK. CDR3 sequence: CASSQQTSTGGLASYGYTF. DNA of the CDR3: TGTGCCAGCAGCCAACAAACTTCGACAGGGGGTCTTGCCTCCTATGGCTACACCTTC. Full variable domain (rest looked up from reference TRBV14 and TRBJ1-2): EAGVTQFPSHSVIEKGQTVTLRCDPISGHDNLYWYRRVMGKEIKFLLHFVKESKQDESGMPNNRFLAERTGGTYSTLKVQPAELEDSGVYFCASSQQTSTGGLASYGYTFGSGTRLTVV.

This chain uses TRBV4-1 with TRBJ2-1, with TRBD2 identical over 8 bases. Germline V lookup: CDR1 MGHRA, CDR2 YSYEKL. CDR3 length: 16 amino acids. J was trimmed by 2 bases and V by 1 base; bases with no gene match: 4. CDR3 amino acids: CASSQVGRGAYNEQFF. CDR3 in DNA: TGCGCCAGCAGCCAAGTTGGGCGGGGGGCCTACAATGAGCAGTTCTTC.

The rearrangement links TRBV6-5 to TRBJ1-1; no firm D call. V gave up 2 bases and J gave up 0 bases, with 4 bases separating them. The germline V gene encodes CDR1 MNHEY and CDR2 SVGAGI. The CDR3 spans 13 residues. The CDR3 region is CASSYDLNTEAFF. DNA for the CDR3: TGTGCCAGCAGTTACGACCTGAACACTGAAGCTTTCTTT.

The chain combines TRBV2 with TRBJ1-4; 8 bases align to TRBD1. The CDR3 length is 14 residues. CDR1 is SNHLY and CDR2 is FYNNEI in the germline V gene. Losses at the gene ends were 7 bases for V and 2 bases for J; bases not matched to a gene: 3. The CDR3 DNA reads TGTGCCAGCACGAACAGGGGGACTAATGAAAAACTGTTTTTT. Protein sequence: CASTNRGTNEKLFF. Looking up the rest from reference TRBV2 and TRBJ1-4 gives the full variable domain: EPEVTQTPSHQVTQMGQEVILRCVPISNHLYFYWYRQILGQKVEFLVSFYNNEISEKSEIFDDQFSVERPDGSNFTLKIRSTKLEDSAMYFCASTNRGTNEKLFFGSGTQLSVL.

In DNA, the CDR3 is TGTGCCAGCAGCACCCCTCGTCGGGTCACTGAAGCTTTCTTT. It is translated as CASSTPRRVTEAFF. The V and J genes are TRBV7-2 and TRBJ1-1, with D hard to call. V was cut by 5 bases and J by 4 bases, with 14 bases left in between. The V gene's germline CDR1 is SGHTA and CDR2 FQGNSA. The CDR3 length is 14 residues. The whole variable domain, filled in from reference TRBV7-2 and TRBJ1-1, reads GAGVSQSPSNKVTEKGKDVELRCDPISGHTALYWYRQSLGQGLEFLIYFQGNSAPDKSGLPSDRFSAERTGGSVSTLTIQRTQQEDSAVYLCASSTPRRVTEAFFGQGTRLTVV.

The rearrangement uses TRBV28 and TRBJ2-7, with 8 bases lining up with TRBD1. The J segment lost 7 bases and the V segment lost 5 bases, leaving 7 bases of the junction unmatched. CDR3 length: 13 residues. Looked up from germline, CDR1 is MDHEN and CDR2 is SYDVKM. The CDR3 region is CASSQQGGGEQYF. CDR3 nucleotide sequence: TGTGCCAGCAGTCAACAGGGGGGTGGGGAGCAGTACTTC.

The gene calls are TRBV28 and TRBJ1-3; TRBD1 might be the D (5 bases). Germline lookup yields CDR1 MDHEN and CDR2 SYDVKM. The ends were cut back, 11 bases at V and 4 bases at J, with 18 bases in the middle. The CDR3 has 14 amino acids. The CDR3 sequence: CAANGGPEGNTIYF. CDR3 DNA: TGTGCCGCTAATGGGGGTCCAGAAGGAAACACCATATATTTT.

This chain joins TRBV5-1 and TRBJ2-3, with D uncertain. The CDR3 has 16 amino acids. CDR1 and CDR2 from the germline V gene are SGHRS and YFSETQ. V lost 0 bases, J lost 1 base, and 12 bases lay in between. The CDR3 DNA reads TGCGCCAGCAGCTTGGAAGAGGCGTCGGGCACAGATACGCAGTATTTT. This codes for CASSLEEASGTDTQYF.

V gene TRBV13 combines with J gene TRBJ1-2; 9 bases are shared with TRBD1. CDR1 is PRHDT, CDR2 FYEKMQ, per germline (reference sequence). CDR3 size: 18 residues. The V gene end was trimmed by 2 bases and the J gene end by 2 bases; junction bases not matched to a gene: 12. CDR3 DNA: TGTGCCAGCAGCTTAATGTTATCGTTTGACAGGGGGAACTATGGCTACACCTTC. This gives the protein CASSLMLSFDRGNYGYTF.

As DNA, the CDR3 is TGTGCCAGCAGCACGGACAGGGGTAATAACTATGAAAAACTGTTTTTT. This sequence encodes CASSTDRGNNYEKLFF. V gene TRBV6-6 combines with J gene TRBJ1-4; 9 bases line up with TRBD1. This CDR3 comprises 16 residues. CDR1 MNHNY and CDR2 SVGAGI come from the germline V gene (reference sequence). The trim removed 6 bases at V and 6 bases at J, leaving 11 bases unmatched.

This chain connects TRBV4-2 to TRBJ1-2; TRBD1 is a possible D gene (5 bases). In germline, CDR1 is LGHNA, CDR2 YNFKEQ. Trimming removed 4 bases at V and 8 bases at J, with 14 bases between. This CDR3 has 13 amino acids. The CDR3 protein is CASSLGDGYGYTF. CDR3 nucleotides: TGTGCCAGCAGCCTGGGGGACGGGTACGGCTACACCTTC.

The chain links TRBV19 to TRBJ2-5; D may be TRBD1 (5 bases). The V gene lost 6 bases and the J gene lost 5 bases, with 10 bases spanning the gap. CDR3 length equals 12 residues. CDR1 and CDR2 from the germline V gene are LNHDA and SQIVND (reference sequence). This chain's CDR3 is CASRQAGETQYF. The CDR3 nucleotides read TGTGCCAGTAGACAGGCCGGGGAGACCCAGTACTTC.

There are a few counts of this clone. DNA for the CDR3: TGTGCCAGCTCATCAATTACGTGGGGGAGATCGTCCTACGAGCAGTACTTC. Its protein is CASSSITWGRSSYEQYF. This chain connects TRBV18 to TRBJ2-7; D tentatively reads TRBD1 or TRBD2 (5 bases each). The V and J ends lost 5 bases and 1 base respectively, with 21 bases between them. This CDR3 has 17 residues. CDR1 and CDR2 from the germline V gene are KGHSH and LQKENI. Filled out from reference TRBV18 and TRBJ2-7, the complete variable domain reads NAGVMQNPRHLVRRRGQEARLRCSPMKGHSHVYWYRQLPEEGLKFMVYLQKENIIDESGMPKERFSAEFPKEGPSILRIQQVVRGDSAAYFCASSSITWGRSSYEQYFGPGTRLTVT.

J is TRBJ1-3 and V is TRBV4-3; 8 bases fit TRBD1. The CDR3 totals 19 residues. The germline gives CDR1 LGHNA, CDR2 YSLEER. The V segment lost 0 bases and the J segment 0 bases; nucleotides outside the gene matches: 10. The CDR3 loop reads CASSQEHHGTGFSGNTIYF. The CDR3 DNA reads as TGCGCCAGCAGCCAAGAACACCACGGGACAGGATTCTCTGGAAACACCATATATTTT.

This chain links TRBV5-1 with TRBJ1-2; D not certain. This CDR3 comprises 13 residues. The germline V and J ends were trimmed by 5 bases and 7 bases, with 15 bases remaining between them. Germline V gene data show CDR1 as SGHRS and CDR2 as YFSETQ. CDR3 sequence: CASRQTVSSGYTF. Written as DNA, the CDR3 is TGCGCCAGCAGACAAACGGTCTCTAGTGGCTACACCTTC.